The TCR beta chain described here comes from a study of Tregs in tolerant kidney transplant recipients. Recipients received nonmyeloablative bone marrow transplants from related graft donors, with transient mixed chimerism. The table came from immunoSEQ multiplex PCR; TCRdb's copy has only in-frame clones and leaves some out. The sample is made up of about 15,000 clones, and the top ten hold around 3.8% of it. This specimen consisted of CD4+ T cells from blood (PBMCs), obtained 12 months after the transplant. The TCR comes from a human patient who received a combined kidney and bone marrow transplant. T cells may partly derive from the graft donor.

CDR3 DNA (partial): TGTGCCACCAGCAGAGGATTTATAGCGGGAGGCACAGATACG. This codes for CATSRGFIAGGTDT. Given in full, the CDR3 is CATSRGFIAGGTDTQYF. This sequence joins TRBV15 and TRBJ2-3; 9 nucleotides match TRBD2. The read terminates 3 residues ahead of where the CDR3 ends, so the germline J gene completes it. The CDR3 has 17 amino acids. Germline V lookup: CDR1 LNHNV, CDR2 YYDKDF (reference sequence). Trimming removed 1 base from V and 1 base from J; junction bases left unmatched: 6.